Following are 26 T cell receptor beta chains from one sample sequenced in a study of shared clonotypes between healthy human individuals. Repertoires were generated with immunoSEQ multiplex PCR, while TCRdb's copy carries only in-frame clones and drops some. The sample includes 2.5 million or so clones, around nine tenths of them seen just once. Sequencing was done on a sample of naive CD4+ T cells sorted from blood. Subset given: CD45RA+ positively selected. The receptors were gathered from a man between 18 and 29 years old in good health.

The chain links TRBV7-9 to TRBJ1-1; D not resolved. Germline-derived CDR1 and CDR2 are SEHNR and FQNEAQ (reference sequence). The germline V and J ends were trimmed by 2 bases and 2 bases, with 9 bases remaining between them. The CDR3 length is 14 residues. The DNA of the CDR3 is TGTGCCAGCAGCTTAAATCCGCAAAACACTGAAGCTTTCTTT. Amino acids: CASSLNPQNTEAFF.

In this sample, this clone turned up once. CDR3 protein: CASGRGLARPSDEQFF. The CDR3, as DNA: TGTGCTAGTGGTCGCGGGCTAGCCAGGCCGAGTGATGAGCAGTTCTTC. This chain links TRBV12-5 with TRBJ2-1; D perhaps matches TRBD2 (5 bases). Deletions cut 5 bases from V and 8 bases from J, with 22 bases between. The CDR3 is made up of 16 amino acids. The germline CDR1 and CDR2 sequences are LGHNT and FRNRAP.

With respect to this clone: Within the sample, other DNA sequences also encode this same CDR3. V usage is TRBV10-3 and J usage is TRBJ1-1; D is unclear. V was shortened by 0 bases and J by 1 base, with 6 bases between the two germline ends. Germline V gene data show CDR1 as ENHRY and CDR2 as SYGVKD. The CDR3 sequence is 14 residues long. The CDR3 sequence is CAISESAGNTEAFF. The CDR3 DNA reads TGTGCCATCAGTGAGTCGGCGGGGAACACTGAAGCTTTCTTT.

V is TRBV28 and J is TRBJ2-5; D might be TRBD2 (5 bases). The J call is doubtful: the DNA matches TRBJ2-7 better. Per the germline V gene, CDR1 is MDHEN and CDR2 is SYDVKM. The CDR3 consists of 13 residues. The CDR3 protein is CASSLTGTYEQYF. The DNA of the CDR3 is TGTGCCAGCAGTTTAACCGGGACCTACGAGCAGTACTTC.

This sequence joins TRBV6-4 and TRBJ1-2; 7 bases line up with TRBD1. Per the germline V gene, CDR1 is MRHNA and CDR2 is SNTAGT. J lost 4 bases, V lost 6 bases, and 17 bases had no gene match. CDR3 size: 17 residues. The DNA of the CDR3 is TGTGCCAGCAGGAGGAATTACAGGGGAGTGGGTCGCTATGGCTACACCTTC. This translates into CASRRNYRGVGRYGYTF.

The V and J genes are TRBV7-2 and TRBJ2-7; D possibly uses TRBD1 or TRBD2 (5 bases each). The CDR3 consists of 16 residues. The V and J ends lost 7 bases and 3 bases respectively, with 22 bases between them. Per germline, CDR1 SGHTA and CDR2 FQGNSA. CDR3 protein: CASTPGLRPSSYEQYF. As DNA, the CDR3 is TGTGCCAGCACCCCGGGGCTGAGACCCTCGAGCTACGAGCAGTACTTC.

The chain has TRBV19 and TRBJ2-7; 11 bases line up with TRBD2. This CDR3 is built from 15 residues. Germline CDR1 is LNHDA and CDR2 is SQIVND (reference sequence). V lost 2 bases to trimming and J lost 8 bases; unmatched junction nucleotides: 8. CDR3 DNA sequence: TGTGCCAGTAGTATAAACGTACTAGCGGGAGACCAGCAGTACTTC. Protein: CASSINVLAGDQQYF.

V is TRBV7-6 and J is TRBJ2-5, with D tentatively TRBD1 (5 bases). CDR1 SGHVS and CDR2 FNYEAQ come from the germline V gene. The CDR3 contains 16 residues. V gave up 5 bases and J gave up 2 bases, with 18 bases separating them. The CDR3 sequence is CASSKGAGRIQETQYF. The CDR3 coding sequence is TGTGCCAGCAGCAAAGGGGCTGGCCGTATTCAAGAGACCCAGTACTTC.

The chain is built from TRBV6-1 and TRBJ2-1; 8 nucleotides agree with TRBD2. This CDR3 is built from 13 residues. J was trimmed by 12 bases and V by 8 bases; bases with no gene match: 12. Germline V gene lookup returns CDR1 MNHNS and CDR2 SASEGT. The CDR3 nucleotides read TGTGCCAGCTTGGCCGGGGGGGCCCTCGGGCAGTTCTTC. It encodes CASLAGGALGQFF.

The gene calls are TRBV9 and TRBJ1-2, with D perhaps TRBD1 (5 bases). This CDR3 has 14 amino acids. Trimming pared 4 bases from V and 4 bases from J, leaving 14 bases between. The V gene's germline CDR1 is SGDLS and CDR2 YYNGEE. The CDR3 sequence is CASSPRGEAYGYTF. CDR3 bases: TGTGCCAGCAGCCCTCGGGGGGAGGCCTATGGCTACACCTTC.

The gene calls are TRBV5-6 and TRBJ1-1, with unresolved D. Germline assignment: CDR1 SGHDT and CDR2 YYEEEE. The CDR3 has 13 residues. V lost 6 bases to trimming and J lost 3 bases, with 12 bases between them. The CDR3 sequence: CASKLGWDTEAFF. CDR3 coding DNA: TGTGCCAGCAAATTAGGGTGGGACACTGAAGCTTTCTTT.

This clone has only one observation. The chain carries TRBV7-9 and TRBJ2-7, with 11 bases that match TRBD2. The CDR3 consists of 15 residues. Looked up from germline, CDR1 is SEHNR and CDR2 is FQNEAQ (reference sequence). V trimming: 1 base; J trimming: 7 bases; junction bases outside the gene matches: 6. The CDR3 bases are TGTGCCAGCAGCTTAGGGCTAGCGGGAGGAGGTGAGCAGTACTTC. It translates to CASSLGLAGGGEQYF. Together with reference TRBV7-9 and TRBJ2-7, the CDR3 gives the full variable domain: DTGVSQNPRHKITKRGQNVTFRCDPISEHNRLYWYRQTLGQGPEFLTYFQNEAQLEKSRLLSDRFSAERPKGSFSTLEIQRTEQGDSAMYLCASSLGLAGGGEQYFGPGTRLTVT.

With respect to this clone: Other DNA sequences in this sample translate to the same CDR3. V is TRBV7-2 and J is TRBJ2-7, with 11 bases matching TRBD2. CDR3 size: 15 residues. V gave up 1 base and J gave up 2 bases; unmatched junction bases: 1. The V gene's germline CDR1 is SGHTA and CDR2 FQGNSA. CDR3 sequence: CASSLGLAGPYEQYF. CDR3 DNA: TGTGCCAGCAGCTTAGGACTAGCGGGACCCTACGAGCAGTACTTC.

The V gene is TRBV10-2, the J gene TRBJ1-6; D gene unclear. Germline lookup yields CDR1 WSHSY and CDR2 SAAADI. The length of the CDR3 is 13 residues. V was cut by 3 bases and J by 7 bases, with 7 bases left in between. CDR3 coding DNA: TGCGCCAGCAGTGAAACGTCGAATTCACCCCTCCACTTT. Its translation is CASSETSNSPLHF.

The CDR3 here is CASSPQGQGLSEQFF. CDR3 nucleotides: TGCGCCAGCAGCCCGCAGGGACAGGGTCTTAGCGAGCAGTTCTTC. This chain joins TRBV4-3 and TRBJ2-1; 9 bases are shared with TRBD1. CDR3 size: 15 residues. Germline trimming cut 4 bases from V and 10 bases from J; bases unmatched to any gene: 11. Germline CDR1 reads LGHNA; CDR2 reads YSLEER.

Only a few counts were recorded for this clone. The chain joins TRBV20-1 to TRBJ2-7; possible D gene TRBD1, 5 bases. The germline V gene encodes CDR1 DFQATT and CDR2 SNEGSKA (reference sequence). Between the trimmed V and J ends, which lost 5 bases and 3 bases, there was a span of 5 bases. The CDR3 consists of 10 residues. The CDR3 DNA reads TGCAGTGCTGGACACTACGAGCAGTACTTC. It specifies CSAGHYEQYF.

In DNA form, the CDR3 reads TGTGCTAGTGGTTTGTTGGGACTAGCGGCCCCGAACACCGGGGAGCTGTTTTTT. Residues: CASGLLGLAAPNTGELFF. The rearrangement links TRBV12-5 to TRBJ2-2; TRBD2 agrees at 11 bases. V shed 2 bases, J shed 0 bases, and the junction held 5 bases outside the gene matches. The CDR3 runs 18 residues. Per the germline V gene, CDR1 is LGHNT and CDR2 is FRNRAP.

V and J are TRBV6-1 and TRBJ2-7; TRBD1 might be the D (6 bases). Germline V gives CDR1 MNHNS, CDR2 SASEGT. The CDR3 has 14 amino acids. Trimming removed 5 bases from V and 3 bases from J, with 14 bases in between. The CDR3 region is CASSSYDRNYEQYF. For the CDR3, the DNA is TGTGCCAGCAGTTCCTATGACAGGAACTACGAGCAGTACTTC.

This clone occurred once. CDR3 protein: CASTDPGLDEAFF. Here the CDR3 DNA reads TGTGCCAGTACCGATCCCGGGCTGGATGAAGCTTTCTTT. The gene calls are TRBV19 and TRBJ1-1; D is undetermined. Germline CDR1 is LNHDA and CDR2 is SQIVND (reference sequence). The CDR3 is 13 residues long. V was pared by 7 bases and J by 7 bases, with 16 bases between.

The chain links TRBV9 to TRBJ1-6; D remains ambiguous. V dropped 0 bases and J dropped 13 bases, with 14 bases sitting between them. In germline, CDR1 is SGDLS, CDR2 YYNGEE. The CDR3 has 14 residues. The DNA of the CDR3 is TGTGCCAGCAGCGTAGCTGAGGTGCCCGGTCCCCTCCACTTT. Its protein is CASSVAEVPGPLHF.

The chain links TRBV30 to TRBJ1-1; 10 bases match TRBD1. Trimming removed 4 bases from V and 2 bases from J; junction bases left unmatched: 4. The CDR3 has 14 residues. CDR1 and CDR2 (germline): GTSNPN, SVGIG (reference sequence). CDR3 bases: TGTGCCTGGACCCGGGACAGGGGCAACACTGAAGCTTTCTTT. As protein: CAWTRDRGNTEAFF.

The rearrangement joins TRBV7-2 to TRBJ2-5; weak D call: TRBD2 (6 bases). The CDR3 covers 15 residues. Trimming shortened V by 1 base and J by 1 base, and 10 bases separated the two germline ends. From germline, CDR1 is SGHTA and CDR2 FQGNSA. The CDR3 protein is CASSLVAGFQETQYF. The CDR3 DNA reads as TGTGCCAGCAGCTTAGTGGCGGGATTCCAAGAGACCCAGTACTTC.

The chain carries TRBV19 and TRBJ2-4; D perhaps matches TRBD2 (6 bases). This CDR3 has 16 residues. Trimming removed 1 base at V and 3 bases at J, with 13 bases between. Germline-derived CDR1 and CDR2 are LNHDA and SQIVND (reference sequence). CDR3 loop: CASSIGRDSSKNIQYF. DNA for the CDR3: TGTGCCAGTAGTATAGGCCGGGACTCGAGCAAAAACATTCAGTACTTC.

The J gene is TRBJ1-1, the V gene TRBV27, with 9 bases fitting TRBD1. The CDR3 is made up of 13 amino acids. The V and J ends lost 6 bases and 4 bases, in that order; junction bases with no gene match: 3. Germline V gives CDR1 MNHEY, CDR2 SMNVEV (reference sequence). The DNA for the CDR3 is TGTGCCAGCAGGACGACAGGGGGCACTGAAGCTTTCTTT. Translating it yields CASRTTGGTEAFF.

This sequence joins TRBV11-2 and TRBJ2-5; unclear D gene. The germline V gene encodes CDR1 SGHAT and CDR2 FQNNGV. The length of the CDR3 is 14 residues. V lost 1 base, J lost 5 bases, and 11 bases lay in between. The DNA of the CDR3 is TGTGCCAGCAGCTTAGGCTCCCAGGCGGAGACCCAGTACTTC. This encodes CASSLGSQAETQYF.

The chain recombines TRBV10-3 with TRBJ1-1; no definite D call. The CDR3 covers 13 residues. The germline V gene encodes CDR1 ENHRY and CDR2 SYGVKD. The V end was cut by 3 bases, the J end by 4 bases, with 9 bases between. The DNA for the CDR3 is TGTGCCATCAGTGATTCCCGGGTCACTGAAGCTTTCTTT. It translates to CAISDSRVTEAFF.